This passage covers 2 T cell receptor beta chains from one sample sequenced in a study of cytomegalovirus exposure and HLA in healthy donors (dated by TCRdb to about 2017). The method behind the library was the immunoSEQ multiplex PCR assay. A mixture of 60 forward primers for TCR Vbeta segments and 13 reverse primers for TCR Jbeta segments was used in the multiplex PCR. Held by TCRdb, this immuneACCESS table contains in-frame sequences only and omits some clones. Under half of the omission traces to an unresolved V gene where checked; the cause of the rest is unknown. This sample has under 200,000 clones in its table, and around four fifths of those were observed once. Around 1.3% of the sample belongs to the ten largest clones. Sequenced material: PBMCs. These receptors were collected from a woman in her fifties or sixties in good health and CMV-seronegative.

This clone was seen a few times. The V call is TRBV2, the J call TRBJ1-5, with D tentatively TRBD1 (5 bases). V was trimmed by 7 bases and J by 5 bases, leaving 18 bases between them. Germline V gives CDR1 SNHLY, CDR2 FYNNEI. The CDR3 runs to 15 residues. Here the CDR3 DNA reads TGTGCCAGCAAAGTAGGTCTAAGGGGTGATCAGCCCCAGCATTTT. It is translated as CASKVGLRGDQPQHF.

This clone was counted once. CDR3 amino acids: CASTLAAGFYEQYF. The CDR3 DNA reads as TGTGCCAGTACACTAGCGGCGGGTTTCTACGAGCAGTACTTC. The chain couples TRBV7-2 to TRBJ2-7; 8 bases match TRBD2. Trimming cost V 9 bases and J 3 bases; bases outside gene matches: 10. CDR1 is SGHTA and CDR2 is FQGNSA in the germline V gene. This CDR3 contains 14 residues.